The clone carrying this TCR beta chain was observed a single time. The antigen remains unidentified. This sample stems from a study of cytotoxic CD8 clonotypes in ibrutinib-treated CLL. Across the study: Per sample, productive templates averaged approximately 250,000 and productive rearrangements averaged about 100,000. Findings and limits, study-wide: Sampling times, which were not matched between the groups, differed between sustained-remission patients and progressing patients. Shared public clonotypes were rare, and on treatment they either got smaller or stayed the same.

V was trimmed by 5 bases and J by 14 bases, leaving 16 bases between them. The CDR3 spans 13 residues. Germline V gives CDR1 LNHDA, CDR2 SQIVND (reference sequence). Only in-frame clones appear in the TCRdb table, and some are missing; sequencing was by immunoSEQ multiplex PCR. The sample includes under 200,000 clones, about four fifths seen only once; the top ten take less than 6%. Specimen: PBMCs, collected after 24 months of ibrutinib treatment. This clonotype was sampled from a human donor with chronic lymphocytic leukemia. The chain has TRBV19 and TRBJ1-6; TRBD1 might be the D (6 bases). The CDR3 DNA reads as TGTGCCAGTAGTCAGGGACGCGGGGGCGCCCTCCACTTT. It specifies CASSQGRGGALHF.